A single sample is the source of the 26 T cell receptor beta chains below, sequenced in a study of blood T cell repertoires in COVID-19. The data were produced by immunoSEQ multiplex PCR, yet TCRdb's version contains in-frame clones alone and is incomplete. The data hold about 260,000 clones, with 70% to 90% observed a single time. Sample: PBMCs or T cells enriched from blood (not recorded which). Receptor source: a man in his fifties who had been exposed to COVID-19.

The chain recombines TRBV3-1 (or the pseudogene TRBV3-2) with TRBJ2-5; 8 positions match TRBD2. Germline CDR1 and CDR2: LGHDT and YNNKEL (reference sequence). The CDR3 contains 14 residues. J gave up 1 base and V 3 bases, and 1 base lay outside the gene matches. The CDR3, as DNA: TGTGCCAGCAGCCAGGGACTAGGCCAAGAGACCCAGTACTTC. Protein product: CASSQGLGQETQYF.

This chain uses TRBV10-1 with TRBJ2-1, with TRBD2 matching over 13 bases. V dropped 6 bases and J dropped 10; count of bases not matched to a gene: 18. This CDR3 is built from 18 residues. Germline-derived CDR1 and CDR2 are WNHNN and SYGVQD (reference sequence). The CDR3 region is CASRAGLAGVTGKWEQFF. CDR3 DNA sequence: TGCGCCAGCAGAGCCGGACTAGCGGGAGTTACTGGGAAATGGGAGCAGTTCTTC.

The chain links TRBV29-1 to TRBJ1-4; no clear D. This CDR3 region has 13 residues. From germline, CDR1 is SQVTM and CDR2 ANQGSEA. V gave up 6 bases and J gave up 4 bases, with 12 bases separating them. CDR3: CSVVTSGNEKLFF. As DNA, the CDR3 is TGCAGCGTGGTTACGTCCGGTAATGAAAAACTGTTTTTT.

J is TRBJ2-2 and V is TRBV28; tentatively, D is TRBD1 (6 bases). Germline values: CDR1 MDHEN, CDR2 SYDVKM. The CDR3 contains 13 residues. V gave up 8 bases and J gave up 1 base, with 8 bases separating them. For the CDR3, the DNA is TGTGCCAGCCCGGACAGGAACACCGGGGAGCTGTTTTTT. Encoded protein: CASPDRNTGELFF.

The gene calls are TRBV18 and TRBJ1-4; no clear D gene. Germline lookup yields CDR1 KGHSH and CDR2 LQKENI. V was cut by 1 base and J by 6 bases, with 15 bases left in between. The CDR3 is 16 amino acids. DNA of the CDR3: TGTGCCAGCTCACCACGTACAGCCTCCTTCGATGAAAAACTGTTTTTT. Protein: CASSPRTASFDEKLFF. Supplemented by reference TRBV18 and TRBJ1-4, the full variable domain reads NAGVMQNPRHLVRRRGQEARLRCSPMKGHSHVYWYRQLPEEGLKFMVYLQKENIIDESGMPKERFSAEFPKEGPSILRIQQVVRGDSAAYFCASSPRTASFDEKLFFGSGTQLSVL.

This chain uses TRBV12-3 or TRBV12-4 with TRBJ1-3, with D perhaps TRBD1 (6 bases). The CDR3 has 13 residues. V dropped 8 bases and J dropped 3 bases, with 11 bases sitting between them. The CDR3 is CASGRTVGNTIYF. The DNA for the CDR3 is TGTGCCAGCGGAAGGACAGTTGGAAACACCATATATTTT.

The chain is built from TRBV6-1 and TRBJ2-7; possibly TRBD1 for D (6 bases). Germline V gene sequence: CDR1 MNHNS, CDR2 SASEGT. Trimming removed 5 bases at V and 1 base at J, with 15 bases between. The CDR3 totals 15 residues. The DNA for the CDR3 is TGTGCCAGCAGTTCTATGTCCACAGGGTCCTACGAGCAGTACGTC. It codes for CASSSMSTGSYEQYV.

The V and J genes are TRBV7-2 and TRBJ1-2, with 10 bases aligning to TRBD1. Germline CDR1 reads SGHTA; CDR2 reads FQGNSA. The junction had 5 bases not matched to a gene; V was cut back by 5 bases and J by 2 bases. This CDR3 spans 15 amino acids. This CDR3 is CASSRTGGFNYGYTF. For the CDR3, the DNA is TGTGCCAGCAGCCGGACAGGGGGTTTCAACTATGGCTACACCTTC.

This clone was picked up one time. The J gene is TRBJ2-7, the V gene TRBV2; D unresolved. V was pared by 2 bases and J by 1 base, with 15 bases between. CDR3 size: 16 residues. Germline V gene data show CDR1 as SNHLY and CDR2 as FYNNEI. CDR3: CASSERLQFISYEQYF. DNA for the CDR3: TGTGCCAGCAGTGAAAGGCTACAGTTCATTTCCTACGAGCAGTACTTC.

The chain links TRBV5-1 to TRBJ2-2, with 7 bases identical to TRBD2. V shed 1 base and J 5 bases; nucleotides not matched to a gene: 5. There are 15 residues in the CDR3. Germline-derived CDR1 and CDR2 are SGHRS and YFSETQ. CDR3 nucleotide sequence: TGCGCCAGCAGCTTGATGGCGGGAGATACCGGGGAGCTGTTTTTT. Translating it yields CASSLMAGDTGELFF.

The count of this clone is one. This chain joins TRBV2 and TRBJ2-7; D possibly corresponds to TRBD2 (6 bases). The germline gives CDR1 SNHLY, CDR2 FYNNEI. V was trimmed by 2 bases and J by 0 bases, leaving 11 bases between them. The length of the CDR3 is 15 residues. The CDR3: CASSERLAISYEQYF. The CDR3 DNA follows: TGTGCCAGCAGTGAACGGCTAGCGATCTCCTACGAGCAGTACTTC.

The CDR3 spells CASLGQIYTEAFF. DNA of the CDR3: TGTGCCAGTCTCGGACAGATCTACACTGAAGCTTTCTTT. The chain links TRBV19 to TRBJ1-1, with D possibly being TRBD1 (6 bases). The germline CDR1 and CDR2 sequences are LNHDA and SQIVND (reference sequence). V was trimmed by 8 bases and J by 3 bases, leaving 13 bases between them. There are 13 residues in the CDR3.

The J gene is TRBJ1-2, the V gene TRBV18; TRBD1 might be the D (6 bases). Deletions cut 2 bases from V and 7 bases from J, with 17 bases between. Germline values: CDR1 KGHSH, CDR2 LQKENI. The CDR3 is 15 residues long. The CDR3 nucleotides read TGTGCCAGCTCACCAGGACAGACCTTTACGGGTGGCTACACCTTC. Residues: CASSPGQTFTGGYTF.

Only one count was recorded for this clone. The rearrangement joins TRBV19 to TRBJ2-7, with a weak D call TRBD2 (5 bases). CDR1 LNHDA and CDR2 SQIVND come from the germline V gene (reference sequence). Trimming took 6 bases from V and 6 from J, leaving 24 bases between them. The length of the CDR3 is 16 residues. In DNA form, the CDR3 reads TGTGCCAGTAGATTTACACCGGGAATTATGTGGGCCGAGCAGTACGTC. Its protein product is CASRFTPGIMWAEQYV.

The V and J genes are TRBV29-1 and TRBJ2-2; D is ambiguous. V lost 7 bases and J 6 bases, leaving 15 bases between the germline ends. The CDR3 extends over 13 amino acids. Germline loops: CDR1 SQVTM, CDR2 ANQGSEA. In DNA form, the CDR3 reads TGCAGCGCCACAACTATTACCGCCGGGGAGCTGTTTTTT. Translated, it gives CSATTITAGELFF.

The rearrangement joins TRBV21-1 to TRBJ1-5; the table's D call, TRBD1, has no DNA check behind it. TRBV21-1 is designated a pseudogene. This CDR3 has 16 residues. CDR3 in DNA: TGTGCCAGCAGCAAAGCGTTCCCAGGGGTGGATCAGCCCCAGCATTTT. Its protein is CASSKAFPGVDQPQHF.

The V and J genes are TRBV15 and TRBJ2-1; no reliable D call. The CDR3 has 15 amino acids. CDR1 and CDR2 (germline): LNHNV, YYDKDF (reference sequence). Deletions cut 0 bases from V and 1 base from J, with 7 bases between. As DNA, the CDR3 is TGTGCCACCAGCAGAGAAAGAACATCCTACAATGAGCAGTTCTTC. Amino acids: CATSRERTSYNEQFF. Based on the CDR3 plus reference TRBV15 and TRBJ2-1, the full variable domain is DAMVIQNPRYQVTQFGKPVTLSCSQTLNHNVMYWYQQKSSQAPKLLFHYYDKDFNNEADTPDNFQSRRPNTSFCFLDIRSPGLGDTAMYLCATSRERTSYNEQFFGPGTRLTVL.

This chain links TRBV29-1 with TRBJ1-4, with a weak D call TRBD1 (6 bases). Trimming removed 5 bases at V and 0 bases at J, with 13 bases between. This CDR3 has 15 amino acids. CDR1 is SQVTM and CDR2 is ANQGSEA in the germline V gene. The CDR3 loop is CSVITGLATNEKLFF. Written as DNA, the CDR3 is TGCAGCGTTATAACAGGGCTTGCAACTAATGAAAAACTGTTTTTT.

The chain employs TRBV2 and TRBJ1-1, with D tentatively TRBD1 (6 bases). Trimming cost V 6 bases and J 1 base, with 12 bases left between them. The CDR3 is made up of 14 amino acids. Germline V gene lookup returns CDR1 SNHLY and CDR2 FYNNEI. The CDR3 spells CASRDRSTNTEAFF. CDR3 coding DNA: TGTGCCAGCAGAGACAGGAGCACGAACACTGAAGCTTTCTTT.

This clone appeared once. A read error may produce the germline difference seen at one junction end. V usage is TRBV7-7 and J usage is TRBJ1-5, with a tentative D call TRBD1 (6 bases). The CDR3 consists of 20 residues. Germline CDR1 and CDR2: SSHAT and FNYEAQ (reference sequence). CDR3 DNA: TGTGCTAGCAGCACACGGTCCCTGACAGGTGTCTCGCTGGTGGATCAGCCCCAGCATTTT. This gives the protein CASSTRSLTGVSLVDQPQHF.

The CDR3 DNA follows: TGTGCCAGCAGCTCCGGCATGGGCCCTAACACTGAAGCTTTCTTT. Its protein is CASSSGMGPNTEAFF. V usage is TRBV11-3 and J usage is TRBJ1-1; D call uncertain. This CDR3 has 15 residues. Germline V gives CDR1 SGHNT, CDR2 YENEEA. V was shortened by 4 bases and J by 2 bases, with 14 bases between the two germline ends.

The chain couples TRBV5-1 to TRBJ1-1, with a possible D match to TRBD1 (6 bases). Germline CDR1 SGHRS, CDR2 YFSETQ. The CDR3 spans 14 residues. V lost 4 bases to trimming and J lost 11 bases, with 21 bases between them. CDR3: CASSVAGTQGKAFF. DNA of the CDR3: TGCGCCAGCAGCGTGGCGGGTACGCAGGGGAAGGCTTTCTTT.

This rearrangement joins TRBV12-3 or TRBV12-4 to TRBJ1-1, with a weak D call TRBD1 (6 bases). CDR3 length: 13 residues. Between the trimmed V and J ends, which lost 5 bases and 3 bases, there was a span of 10 bases. As DNA, the CDR3 is TGTGCCAGCAGTCTAACAGGGTACACTGAAGCTTTCTTT. This sequence encodes CASSLTGYTEAFF.

Concerning this clone itself: The same CDR3 is also encoded by other DNA sequences in this sample. V usage is TRBV2 and J usage is TRBJ2-7, with D possibly TRBD1 on 6 matching bases. The CDR3 runs to 12 residues. The V gene's germline CDR1 is SNHLY and CDR2 FYNNEI. The germline V and J ends were trimmed by 6 bases and 3 bases, with 9 bases remaining between them. CDR3 in amino acids: CASRTDSYEQYF. The CDR3 coding sequence is TGTGCCAGCAGGACGGACAGCTACGAGCAGTACTTC.

This rearrangement joins TRBV5-1 to TRBJ2-2, with D possibly TRBD2 on 6 matching bases. This CDR3 has 14 residues. In germline, CDR1 is SGHRS, CDR2 YFSETQ. Trimming removed 9 bases from V and 0 bases from J, with 12 bases in between. Written as DNA, the CDR3 is TGCGCCACCCGGACTACCTCGAACACCGGGGAGCTGTTTTTT. Protein sequence: CATRTTSNTGELFF.

The chain recombines TRBV2 with TRBJ2-3, with 7 bases lining up with TRBD1. Trimming at V came to 3 bases and at J to 0 bases, leaving 12 bases not matched to a gene. The germline V gene has CDR1 SNHLY and CDR2 FYNNEI. This CDR3 region has 18 residues. The CDR3, as DNA: TGTGCCAGCAGTGAGCAGCTACTCACAGGGGCGAGCACAGATACGCAGTATTTT. Protein product: CASSEQLLTGASTDTQYF.